Below, 14 T cell receptor beta chains from the same sample are listed, as sequenced in a study of blood T cells in healthy people across ages. It was with a sample-barcoded 5' primer and a J-beta primer mix that a second PCR of about 7 to 12 cycles was run. One entry per CDR3 protein, called by TCRdb with MiXCR from the 5' RACE reads. Of more than 600,000 distinct CDR3 sequences listed, 25% are singletons. This sample was also put to use in a study of T cells of mothers and their children.

The sample consisted of blood. The receptor source for this set is a boy aged 5-17 years in good health.

This chain connects TRBV28 to TRBJ2-7; D assignment may be TRBD1 or TRBD2 (5 bases each). The V end was cut by 5 bases, the J end by 5 bases, with 19 bases between. The CDR3 contains 15 residues. The germline V gene has CDR1 MDHEN and CDR2 SYDVKM. In nucleotides, the CDR3 is TGTGCCAGCAGTCTTCGGGACGGCCCCGGCCACGAGCAGTACTTC. It codes for CASSLRDGPGHEQYF.

This chain uses TRBV5-6 with TRBJ1-1, with TRBD1 as a possible D gene (5 bases). V was pared by 5 bases and J by 3 bases, with 20 bases between. CDR1 and CDR2 (germline): SGHDT, YYEEEE. The CDR3 is 16 residues long. CDR3 in amino acids: CASSSGFRAWDTEAFF. In DNA, the CDR3 is TGTGCCAGCAGTTCGGGATTCAGGGCGTGGGACACTGAAGCTTTCTTT.

This clonotype has a handful of counts. In nucleotides, the CDR3 is TGTGCCAGCAGCTTATCCAGGGCCTCTGGGGCCAACGTCCTGACTTTC. It codes for CASSLSRASGANVLTF. The chain has TRBV7-8 and TRBJ2-6; a possible D gene is TRBD1 (5 bases). Trimming cost V 2 bases and J 0 bases, with 8 bases left between them. The CDR3 is made up of 16 amino acids. Germline lookup yields CDR1 SGHVS and CDR2 FQNEAQ.

Regarding this clonotype: A read error may produce the germline difference seen at one junction end. This sequence joins TRBV20-1 and TRBJ2-7; the match to TRBD1 covers 7 bases. The CDR3 consists of 11 residues. Germline CDR1 reads DFQATT; CDR2 reads SNEGSKA (reference sequence). In nucleotides, the CDR3 is TGCAGTGCCATCTACAGGGGCCTTAAGCTATTC. Residues: CSAIYRGLKLF.

There are a few counts of this clonotype. V usage is TRBV20-1 and J usage is TRBJ1-6, with unresolved D. Trimming removed 1 base from V and 5 bases from J, with 18 bases in between. Germline CDR1 is DFQATT and CDR2 is SNEGSKA (reference sequence). The CDR3 consists of 17 residues. CDR3 nucleotides: TGCAGTGCTAGAGGGATGATAACAGCCGATCATAATTCACCCCTCCACTTT. This gives the protein CSARGMITADHNSPLHF.

This clonotype was seen a few times. V and J are TRBV9 and TRBJ1-5, with 8 bases aligning to TRBD1. The CDR3 covers 15 residues. V trimming: 5 bases; J trimming: 6 bases; junction bases outside the gene matches: 10. Germline CDR1 SGDLS, CDR2 YYNGEE. CDR3 sequence: CASSGDRKKGQPQHF. CDR3 coding DNA: TGTGCCAGCAGTGGGGACAGGAAAAAGGGTCAGCCCCAGCATTTT.

This clonotype was seen only a few times. The chain recombines TRBV28 with TRBJ2-6; the D call may be TRBD1 or TRBD2 (5 bases each). Germline V CDR1 and CDR2: MDHEN, SYDVKM. The CDR3 length is 15 residues. The germline V and J ends were trimmed by 4 bases and 2 bases, with 9 bases remaining between them. Here the CDR3 DNA reads TGTGCCAGCAGTTGGGGGAAAACTGGGGCCAACGTCCTGACTTTC. It encodes CASSWGKTGANVLTF.

The genes are TRBV6-5 and TRBJ1-1; possibly TRBD1 for D (6 bases). The CDR3 contains 15 residues. Trimming pared 0 bases from V and 5 bases from J, leaving 13 bases between. CDR1 and CDR2 (germline): MNHEY, SVGAGI. CDR3 nucleotide sequence: TGTGCCAGCAGTTACTCGGGGGGCGGGGGGACTGAAGCTTTCTTT. Its translation: CASSYSGGGGTEAFF.

This clonotype appeared a few times. V usage is TRBV7-2 and J usage is TRBJ2-5, with 14 nucleotides matching TRBD2. Germline CDR1 SGHTA, CDR2 FQGNSA. V was clipped by 10 bases and J by 11 bases; unmatched bases: 12. The CDR3 has 14 residues. CDR3 nucleotide sequence: TGTGCCACCGGGGGACTAGCGGGAGTGGGGGAGCAGTACTTC. This codes for CATGGLAGVGEQYF.

V is TRBV12-3 or TRBV12-4 and J is TRBJ1-2, with D unclear. There are 13 residues in the CDR3. V was shortened by 5 bases and J by 4 bases, with 11 bases between the two germline ends. Here the CDR3 reads CASSQQLTYGYTF. The CDR3 nucleotides read TGTGCCAGCAGTCAACAGCTAACCTATGGCTACACCTTC.

This clonotype was detected only a few times. One junction end disagrees with the germline gene, perhaps due to a read error. The J gene is TRBJ2-1, the V gene TRBV20-1; 11 bases align to TRBD2. This CDR3 is built from 16 residues. Germline-derived CDR1 and CDR2 are DFQATT and SNEGSKA (reference sequence). The CDR3 sequence is CSARGALAGGDNEQFF. The CDR3, as DNA: TGCAGTGCAAGAGGGGCCCTAGCGGGAGGCGACAATGAGCAGTTCTTC.

This clonotype came up a few times. The chain is built from TRBV27 and TRBJ1-2; 7 nucleotides agree with TRBD1. The J segment lost 8 bases and the V segment lost 1 base, leaving 19 bases of the junction unmatched. CDR1 MNHEY and CDR2 SMNVEV come from the germline V gene (reference sequence). This CDR3 spans 18 amino acids. The CDR3 protein is CASSLLRIGDSSFIGYTF. The DNA of the CDR3 is TGTGCCAGCAGTTTATTAAGAATAGGGGACAGCTCCTTTATCGGCTACACCTTC.

The V and J genes are TRBV5-1 and TRBJ1-3; the D is unclear. This CDR3 has 14 residues. Trimming took 4 bases from V and 0 from J, leaving 8 bases between them. Germline CDR1 SGHRS, CDR2 YFSETQ. CDR3 residues: CASSQQSSGNTIYF. The CDR3 nucleotides are TGCGCCAGCAGCCAGCAGAGCTCTGGAAACACCATATATTTT.

This sequence joins TRBV20-1 and TRBJ2-2; TRBD2 matches at 7 bases. This CDR3 is 15 amino acids long. The junction had 3 bases not matched to a gene; V was cut back by 1 base and J by 1 base. CDR1 is DFQATT, CDR2 SNEGSKA, per germline (reference sequence). The CDR3 bases are TGCAGTGCTAGAGTAGCGGGCCTGAACACCGGGGAGCTGTTTTTT. Protein: CSARVAGLNTGELFF.